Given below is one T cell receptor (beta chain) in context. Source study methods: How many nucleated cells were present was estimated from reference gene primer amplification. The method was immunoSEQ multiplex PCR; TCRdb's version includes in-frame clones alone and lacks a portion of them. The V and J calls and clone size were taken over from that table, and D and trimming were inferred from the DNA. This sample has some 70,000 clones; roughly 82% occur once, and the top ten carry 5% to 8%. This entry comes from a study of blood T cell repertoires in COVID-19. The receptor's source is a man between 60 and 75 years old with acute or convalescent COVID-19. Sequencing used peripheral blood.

As DNA, the CDR3 is TGTGCCAGTAGTACCCACACCGGGACTAGTGGAAACACCATATATTTT. This sequence encodes CASSTHTGTSGNTIYF. This chain connects TRBV19 to TRBJ1-3; D is possibly TRBD1 (5 bases). The CDR3 is 16 amino acids. Germline loops: CDR1 LNHDA, CDR2 SQIVND (reference sequence). Trimming took 4 bases from V and 3 from J, leaving 16 bases between them.